Presented here are 15 T cell receptor beta chains from one specimen sequenced in a study of siplizumab effects on memory and regulatory T cells. Profiled with immunoSEQ multiplex PCR; TCRdb holds only in-frame clones, not every one. The data contain around 26,000 clones, approximately 82% of them singletons. The sequencing input was memory CD4+ T cells sorted from blood. The receptors were gathered from a human donor in good health.

V and J are TRBV15 and TRBJ1-1, with D possibly matching TRBD1 (5 bases). This CDR3 has 13 amino acids. Trimming removed 7 bases from V and 2 bases from J, with 11 bases in between. Germline-derived CDR1 and CDR2 are LNHNV and YYDKDF (reference sequence). CDR3 in DNA: TGTGCCACCATGAGGGACGTTAACACTGAAGCTTTCTTT. Its protein is CATMRDVNTEAFF.

V is TRBV29-1 and J is TRBJ2-1; D gene uncertain. Germline CDR1 SQVTM, CDR2 ANQGSEA. The V and J ends lost 1 base and 5 bases respectively, with 21 bases between them. The CDR3 length is 17 residues. The CDR3: CSVEGSVALITNNEQFF. Written as DNA, the CDR3 is TGCAGCGTTGAAGGATCGGTGGCCCTAATTACTAACAATGAGCAGTTCTTC.

The V call is TRBV11-3, the J call TRBJ2-1; 7 bases are shared with TRBD2. The germline V gene encodes CDR1 SGHNT and CDR2 YENEEA. This CDR3 has 15 amino acids. V lost 2 bases, J lost 9 bases, and 10 bases stayed unmatched. The CDR3 sequence is CASSLSSGLRGEQFF. CDR3 nucleotide sequence: TGTGCCAGCAGCTTATCTAGCGGCCTCCGGGGTGAGCAGTTCTTC.

By share, this clone ranks as medium-sized (0.01 to 0.1%). V gene TRBV28 combines with J gene TRBJ1-1; 10 positions match TRBD1. Per the germline V gene, CDR1 is MDHEN and CDR2 is SYDVKM. Trimming at V came to 5 bases and at J to 1 base, leaving 10 bases not matched to a gene. CDR3 length equals 17 residues. This CDR3 is CASSTTKRTGGNTEAFF. DNA of the CDR3: TGTGCCAGCAGTACCACCAAAAGGACAGGGGGGAACACTGAAGCTTTCTTT. Complete variable domain (other parts from reference TRBV28 and TRBJ1-1): DVKVTQSSRYLVKRTGEKVFLECVQDMDHENMFWYRQDPGLGLRLIYFSYDVKMKEKGDIPEGYSVSREKKERFSLILESASTNQTSMYLCASSTTKRTGGNTEAFFGQGTRLTVV.

The chain uses TRBV6-6 and TRBJ2-1; 7 nucleotides align to TRBD2. Germline V gene data show CDR1 as MNHNY and CDR2 as SVGAGI (reference sequence). The V segment lost 5 bases and the J segment 6 bases; nucleotides outside the gene matches: 10. The CDR3 covers 15 residues. The chain's CDR3 is CASSNPGLHLNEQFF. The CDR3, as DNA: TGTGCCAGCAGTAACCCGGGACTACATCTCAATGAGCAGTTCTTC.

The chain recombines TRBV4-1 with TRBJ2-7; TRBD2 matches 9 bases. The germline CDR1 and CDR2 sequences are MGHRA and YSYEKL. V was pared by 4 bases and J by 1 base, with 14 bases of the junction left unmatched. The CDR3 totals 18 residues. The CDR3 nucleotides are TGCGCCAGCAGCCCTTGGGGTATCCGCGGGAGGGGATCCTACGAGCAGTACTTC. Residues: CASSPWGIRGRGSYEQYF.

The V gene is TRBV25-1, the J gene TRBJ1-6; 8 bases are a match to TRBD1. This CDR3 comprises 13 residues. Germline V gene lookup returns CDR1 MGHDK and CDR2 SYGVNS. J lost 9 bases, V lost 7 bases, and 5 bases had no gene match. CDR3 protein: CASMTGDGSPLHF. In nucleotides, the CDR3 is TGTGCCAGCATGACAGGGGACGGTTCACCCCTCCACTTT.

This clone has a single count. This rearrangement joins TRBV2 to TRBJ2-5; weak D call: TRBD2 (7 bases). Germline V CDR1 and CDR2: SNHLY, FYNNEI. The CDR3 length is 14 residues. Trimming pared 11 bases from V and 2 bases from J, leaving 18 bases between. The CDR3 protein is CAAPRGGGQETQYF. The DNA of the CDR3 is TGTGCCGCGCCGAGGGGAGGGGGGCAAGAGACCCAGTACTTC.

As concerns this clone: Different DNA sequences within this sample yield the same CDR3. This rearrangement joins TRBV7-3 to TRBJ2-3; D not resolved. The CDR3 runs 13 residues. Germline assignment: CDR1 SGHTA and CDR2 FQGTGA. V was cut by 2 bases and J by 3 bases, with 6 bases left in between. Here the CDR3 DNA reads TGTGCCAGCAGCTTAGGGTCTACAGATACGCAGTATTTT. Translation gives CASSLGSTDTQYF.

Only one count was recorded for this clone. This chain connects TRBV6-4 to TRBJ2-2; perhaps TRBD2 as D (6 bases). CDR3 length: 14 residues. Trimming took off 6 bases at V and 2 bases at J, with 10 bases between the two ends. CDR1 MRHNA and CDR2 SNTAGT come from the germline V gene. CDR3 sequence reads: CASRPGLNTGELFF. The CDR3 DNA reads TGTGCCAGCAGGCCGGGACTTAACACCGGGGAGCTGTTTTTT.

The chain carries TRBV29-1 and TRBJ2-5; no definite D call. The CDR3 is 13 amino acids. V lost 6 bases to trimming and J lost 5 bases, with 16 bases between them. Germline V gene sequence: CDR1 SQVTM, CDR2 ANQGSEA. As DNA, the CDR3 is TGCAGCGTGCGCAAAACCAGTTCTGAGACCCAGTACTTC. Translated, it gives CSVRKTSSETQYF.

This rearrangement joins TRBV4-1 to TRBJ2-3; the match to TRBD1 covers 12 bases. This CDR3 region has 21 residues. Germline CDR1 and CDR2: MGHRA and YSYEKL. Trimming cost V 1 base and J 3 bases; bases outside gene matches: 17. DNA for the CDR3: TGCGCCAGCAGCCAAGGTCTATTGGGACAGGGGGCTCGGATCCGAACAGATACGCAGTATTTT. Its protein is CASSQGLLGQGARIRTDTQYF.

The chain couples TRBV29-1 to TRBJ1-5; no reliable D call. There are 13 residues in the CDR3. Germline V CDR1 and CDR2: SQVTM, ANQGSEA. Trimming took 6 bases from V and 7 from J, leaving 16 bases between them. This chain's CDR3 is CSVANSIGQPQHF. Here the CDR3 DNA reads TGCAGCGTCGCTAACTCGATTGGGCAGCCCCAGCATTTT.

This clone was seen only once. The rearrangement uses TRBV6-5 and TRBJ2-2, with 9 bases identical to TRBD1. CDR3 length equals 13 residues. The germline V gene has CDR1 MNHEY and CDR2 SVGAGI. The V segment lost 6 bases and the J segment 12 bases; nucleotides outside the gene matches: 8. The CDR3 sequence: CASRNRGLNKLFF. DNA for the CDR3: TGTGCCAGCAGAAACAGGGGGCTTAACAAGCTGTTTTTT.

The V call is TRBV5-6, the J call TRBJ2-5; no definite D call. V was shortened by 0 bases and J by 4 bases, with 10 bases between the two germline ends. There are 14 residues in the CDR3. Germline values: CDR1 SGHDT, CDR2 YYEEEE. The CDR3 DNA is TGTGCCAGCAGCTTGGGGACCCACACAGAGACCCAGTACTTC. It translates to CASSLGTHTETQYF.